This is a list of T cell receptor beta chains from one sample in a study of response to subunit inactivated influenza vaccine. TCRdb used MiXCR to reprocess the RT-PCR reads, holding one entry per CDR3 protein. The sample includes under 950,000 distinct CDR3 sequences, 21% of them seen just once. The sample in question was PBMCs from blood, obtained roughly 5 days after vaccination. These receptors were obtained from a man aged 50 to 60 who received an inactivated influenza vaccine. Both conserved end residues are part of each CDR3. Each record gives: clone size, J gene, D gene, V gene, CDR3 DNA, CDR3 protein. The D gene is left open where the match is weak. Clone size is stated in some rows and not others, as once, few, many or a class when expanded.

clone size: -
J gene: TRBJ2-1
D gene: -
V gene: TRBV4-1
CDR3 DNA: TGCGCCAGCAGCCAAGTAGGGCAGCAAAGGGCCTACAATGAGCAGTTCTTC
CDR3 protein: CASSQVGQQRAYNEQFF

clone size: -
J gene: TRBJ2-5
D gene: -
V gene: TRBV27
CDR3 DNA: TGTGCCAGCAGCCATAGCCAGCAAGAGACCCAGTACTTC
CDR3 protein: CASSHSQQETQYF

clone size: -
J gene: TRBJ1-4
D gene: -
V gene: TRBV6-1
CDR3 DNA: TGTGCCAGCAGTGAACCAGCTAGACTTAATGAAAAACTGTTTTTT
CDR3 protein: CASSEPARLNEKLFF

clone size: many
J gene: TRBJ2-1
D gene: TRBD2
V gene: TRBV5-6
CDR3 DNA: TGTGCCAGCAGCTACGGACTAGCTGGGGGGGAGCAGTTCTTC
CDR3 protein: CASSYGLAGGEQFF

clone size: few
J gene: TRBJ2-5
D gene: -
V gene: TRBV7-7
CDR3 DNA: TGTGCTAGCAGCGTAGGAGTTACACGGGGGGCGCGAGAGACCCAGTACTTC
CDR3 protein: CASSVGVTRGARETQYF

clone size: few
J gene: TRBJ2-1
D gene: TRBD2
V gene: TRBV6-5
CDR3 DNA: TGTGCCAGCAGTTACCCGACTAGCGGGACCAATGAGCAGTTCTTC
CDR3 protein: CASSYPTSGTNEQFF

clone size: few
J gene: TRBJ2-6
D gene: TRBD1
V gene: TRBV10-3
CDR3 DNA: TGTGCCATCAGTGAGTGGTACGGGACAGCGCACTCTGGGGCCAACGTCCTGACTTTC
CDR3 protein: CAISEWYGTAHSGANVLTF

clone size: few
J gene: TRBJ2-1
D gene: -
V gene: TRBV25-1
CDR3 DNA: TGTGCCAGCAGTGAACAAGGTCTTAAGGGCGGAAAAACCAATGAGCAGTTCTTC
CDR3 protein: CASSEQGLKGGKTNEQFF

clone size: few
J gene: TRBJ2-7
D gene: -
V gene: TRBV27
CDR3 DNA: TGTGCCAGCAGTTTAGACCCTCCGCGGGGCCTTAAGGACTACGAGCAGTACTTC
CDR3 protein: CASSLDPPRGLKDYEQYF

clone size: -
J gene: TRBJ2-5
D gene: -
V gene: TRBV5-1
CDR3 DNA: TGCGCCAGCAGCCCTAGCCCCCGGGGTGTTAAGGAGACCCAGTACTTC
CDR3 protein: CASSPSPRGVKETQYF

clone size: -
J gene: TRBJ2-5
D gene: -
V gene: TRBV9
CDR3 DNA: TGTGCCAGCAGCGTAAGAGGTTTTACTTCGGAGACCCAGTACTTC
CDR3 protein: CASSVRGFTSETQYF

clone size: -
J gene: TRBJ2-3
D gene: TRBD2
V gene: TRBV7-9
CDR3 DNA: TGTGCCAGCAGCTTAAGCGGGAGCCCCATGGATACGCAGTATTTT
CDR3 protein: CASSLSGSPMDTQYF

clone size: -
J gene: TRBJ2-6
D gene: -
V gene: TRBV11-2
CDR3 DNA: TGTGCCAGCAGCTTCTCCGGGACACTGAGCTCTGGGGCCAACGTCCTGACTTTC
CDR3 protein: CASSFSGTLSSGANVLTF

clone size: -
J gene: TRBJ2-2
D gene: -
V gene: TRBV5-1
CDR3 DNA: TGCGCCAGCAGCCGACGACAGAACACCGGGGAGCTGTTTTTT
CDR3 protein: CASSRRQNTGELFF

clone size: -
J gene: TRBJ2-3
D gene: TRBD1
V gene: TRBV24-1
CDR3 DNA: TGTGCCACCAGTGAAACACAGGGGGTCACAGATACGCAGTATTTT
CDR3 protein: CATSETQGVTDTQYF

clone size: few
J gene: TRBJ2-5
D gene: TRBD1
V gene: TRBV27
CDR3 DNA: TGTGCCAGCAGTCCCTCTAGGAGGACAGGGACCCAGTACTTC
CDR3 protein: CASSPSRRTGTQYF

clone size: few
J gene: TRBJ1-1
D gene: -
V gene: TRBV7-2
CDR3 DNA: TGTGCCAGCAGCTTAGAACAGGGCATACGGGCTTTCTTT
CDR3 protein: CASSLEQGIRAFF

clone size: -
J gene: TRBJ2-4
D gene: TRBD2
V gene: TRBV6-5
CDR3 DNA: TGTGCCAGCAGTTACTCGACTAGCGGGGGACTAGCCAAAAACATTCAGTACTTC
CDR3 protein: CASSYSTSGGLAKNIQYF

clone size: few
J gene: TRBJ2-5
D gene: TRBD1
V gene: TRBV9
CDR3 DNA: TGTGCCAGCAGCGAAAGGGACAGGGGAACCCAAGAGACCCAGTACTTC
CDR3 protein: CASSERDRGTQETQYF

clone size: few
J gene: TRBJ1-1
D gene: TRBD1
V gene: TRBV20-1
CDR3 DNA: TGCAGTGCTAGAGATCCCGGCAGGGGGCTATACACTGAAGCTTTCTTT
CDR3 protein: CSARDPGRGLYTEAFF

clone size: few
J gene: TRBJ1-1
D gene: -
V gene: TRBV5-1
CDR3 DNA: TGCGCCAGCAGCTCGTCCATAAGGGCGCTTAACACTGAAGCTTTCTTT
CDR3 protein: CASSSSIRALNTEAFF

clone size: -
J gene: TRBJ1-6
D gene: TRBD1
V gene: TRBV7-6
CDR3 DNA: TGTGCCAGCAGCATAAGACAGGGGGCTAATTCACCCCTCCACTTT
CDR3 protein: CASSIRQGANSPLHF

clone size: few
J gene: TRBJ1-1
D gene: TRBD1
V gene: TRBV6-2/TRBV6-3
CDR3 DNA: TGTGCCAGCAGTTACCCCCAGGGGGCTGAAGCTTTCTTT
CDR3 protein: CASSYPQGAEAFF

clone size: -
J gene: TRBJ2-7
D gene: TRBD1
V gene: TRBV6-1
CDR3 DNA: TGTGCCAGCAGCCTGACCGGACAGGGTTCGGAGCAGTACTTC
CDR3 protein: CASSLTGQGSEQYF

clone size: -
J gene: TRBJ2-3
D gene: TRBD2
V gene: TRBV12-3/TRBV12-4
CDR3 DNA: TGTGCCAGCAGTTTGAGCGGGAGCCATGATACGCAGTATTTT
CDR3 protein: CASSLSGSHDTQYF

clone size: few
J gene: TRBJ2-3
D gene: TRBD2
V gene: TRBV29-1
CDR3 DNA: TGCAGCGTTGAGGGGACTAGGCAAGGCGATACGCAGTATTTT
CDR3 protein: CSVEGTRQGDTQYF

clone size: many
J gene: TRBJ2-5
D gene: -
V gene: TRBV30
CDR3 DNA: TGTGCCTGGTCCCCGAACCTGGCGGTCGGCGGTACCCAGTACTTC
CDR3 protein: CAWSPNLAVGGTQYF

clone size: -
J gene: TRBJ2-1
D gene: -
V gene: TRBV6-5
CDR3 DNA: TGTGCCAGCAGTTACTCGCTTAGGGGGGAAAAGTTCTTC
CDR3 protein: CASSYSLRGEKFF

clone size: -
J gene: TRBJ2-1
D gene: -
V gene: TRBV9
CDR3 DNA: TGTGCCAGCAGCGTAGAACGGCTGAACAATGAGCAGTTCTTC
CDR3 protein: CASSVERLNNEQFF

clone size: many
J gene: TRBJ2-7
D gene: -
V gene: TRBV29-1
CDR3 DNA: TGCAGCGTTGGCACAAGCCCGACCTACGAGCAGTACTTC
CDR3 protein: CSVGTSPTYEQYF

clone size: -
J gene: TRBJ2-7
D gene: TRBD2
V gene: TRBV10-3
CDR3 DNA: TGTGCCATCAGTGAGGGGGGAGGGGCCTCCTACGAGCAGTACTTC
CDR3 protein: CAISEGGGASYEQYF

clone size: few
J gene: TRBJ2-1
D gene: TRBD2
V gene: TRBV3-1
CDR3 DNA: TGTGCCAGCAGCCAAGGGGGACTAGCGGGGAGCAATGAGCAGTTCTTC
CDR3 protein: CASSQGGLAGSNEQFF

clone size: -
J gene: TRBJ1-1
D gene: -
V gene: TRBV12-3/TRBV12-4
CDR3 DNA: TGTGCCAGCAGTTTAAGTGCGGGGGTGTCCACTGAAGCTTTCTTT
CDR3 protein: CASSLSAGVSTEAFF

clone size: few
J gene: TRBJ2-1
D gene: TRBD2
V gene: TRBV6-1
CDR3 DNA: TGTGCCAGCAGTGAACCGTATAGCGGGGACCGTCAGCAGTTCTTC
CDR3 protein: CASSEPYSGDRQQFF

clone size: -
J gene: TRBJ2-3
D gene: -
V gene: TRBV5-1
CDR3 DNA: TGCGCCAGCAGCTCGTTGGGTTATGATACGCAGTATTTT
CDR3 protein: CASSSLGYDTQYF

clone size: -
J gene: TRBJ2-7
D gene: -
V gene: TRBV7-3
CDR3 DNA: TGTGCCAGCAGTATCGACGGTGGTGGTTCCTACGAGCAGTACTTC
CDR3 protein: CASSIDGGGSYEQYF

clone size: many
J gene: TRBJ2-7
D gene: TRBD2
V gene: TRBV29-1
CDR3 DNA: TGCAGCGTTGTTACTAGCGGGAGCGAGGGTTGGTCCTACGAGCAGTACTTC
CDR3 protein: CSVVTSGSEGWSYEQYF

clone size: few
J gene: TRBJ2-7
D gene: TRBD1
V gene: TRBV5-1
CDR3 DNA: TGCGCCAGCAGCTTGGGACAGGGAAGGCGCGAGCAGTACTTC
CDR3 protein: CASSLGQGRREQYF

clone size: few
J gene: TRBJ1-1
D gene: TRBD1
V gene: TRBV6-5
CDR3 DNA: TGTGCCAGCAGGACAGGGGCCCAAGCTTTCTTT
CDR3 protein: CASRTGAQAFF

clone size: few
J gene: TRBJ2-3
D gene: TRBD1
V gene: TRBV4-2
CDR3 DNA: TGTGCCAGCAGCCAAAGTGGGGACAGGGGCACAGATACGCAGTATTTT
CDR3 protein: CASSQSGDRGTDTQYF

clone size: -
J gene: TRBJ2-3
D gene: TRBD2
V gene: TRBV20-1
CDR3 DNA: TGCAGTGCTAGCAGCCCAGGACTAGCAGATACGCAGTATTTT
CDR3 protein: CSASSPGLADTQYF

clone size: -
J gene: TRBJ2-3
D gene: TRBD2
V gene: TRBV12-3/TRBV12-4
CDR3 DNA: TGTGCCAGCAGTTTCCTGGCCAGCGGGGGATGGGATACGCAGTATTTT
CDR3 protein: CASSFLASGGWDTQYF

clone size: few
J gene: TRBJ2-3
D gene: TRBD2
V gene: TRBV20-1
CDR3 DNA: TGCAGTGCTAGAGATCTCGCCGAGCGGGGCACCACAGATACGCAGTATTTT
CDR3 protein: CSARDLAERGTTDTQYF

clone size: few
J gene: TRBJ2-7
D gene: TRBD1
V gene: TRBV29-1
CDR3 DNA: TGCAGCGTTGCCCGACAGGGGGTCGGCGAGCAGTACTTC
CDR3 protein: CSVARQGVGEQYF

clone size: -
J gene: TRBJ2-1
D gene: -
V gene: TRBV5-6
CDR3 DNA: TGTGCCAGCAGCTTGCCGGTTAATGAGCAGTTCTTC
CDR3 protein: CASSLPVNEQFF

clone size: -
J gene: TRBJ2-7
D gene: TRBD1
V gene: TRBV7-8
CDR3 DNA: TGTGCCAGCAGCTCAGCGGCCGGGACAGGGTATGGCGAGCAGTACTTC
CDR3 protein: CASSSAAGTGYGEQYF

clone size: -
J gene: TRBJ2-1
D gene: TRBD2
V gene: TRBV7-2
CDR3 DNA: TGTGCCAGCAGCCCGGGGGAGGGTTATGAGCAGTTCTTC
CDR3 protein: CASSPGEGYEQFF

clone size: -
J gene: TRBJ2-3
D gene: -
V gene: TRBV5-5
CDR3 DNA: TGTGCCAGCAGCTTCTTAGGGCAGGCTAGCACAGATACGCAGTATTTT
CDR3 protein: CASSFLGQASTDTQYF

clone size: -
J gene: TRBJ1-4
D gene: -
V gene: TRBV12-3/TRBV12-4
CDR3 DNA: TGTGCCAGCAGCCGGGACACCGGGGGTGAAAAACTGTTTTTT
CDR3 protein: CASSRDTGGEKLFF

clone size: -
J gene: TRBJ2-5
D gene: -
V gene: TRBV28
CDR3 DNA: TGTGCCAGCAATCGGAGGGGGACCCAGTACTTC
CDR3 protein: CASNRRGTQYF

clone size: -
J gene: TRBJ2-1
D gene: TRBD2
V gene: TRBV7-9
CDR3 DNA: TGTGCCAGCAGCTTGCGGGAGGGCCTTATACGTGAGCAGTTCTTC
CDR3 protein: CASSLREGLIREQFF

clone size: -
J gene: TRBJ2-5
D gene: -
V gene: TRBV24-1
CDR3 DNA: TGTGCCACCAGTGCCCCCGGGAGCCAAGAGACCCAGTACTTC
CDR3 protein: CATSAPGSQETQYF

clone size: -
J gene: TRBJ2-7
D gene: -
V gene: TRBV12-5
CDR3 DNA: TGTGCTAGTGCCGCACAGACAATGGGCGAGCAGTACTTC
CDR3 protein: CASAAQTMGEQYF

clone size: few
J gene: TRBJ2-7
D gene: -
V gene: TRBV12-3/TRBV12-4
CDR3 DNA: TGTGCCAGCAGTAGGATAACCTACGAGCAGTACTTC
CDR3 protein: CASSRITYEQYF

clone size: -
J gene: TRBJ2-5
D gene: -
V gene: TRBV5-1
CDR3 DNA: TGCGCCAGCAGCTTGTTCGGGAGTGTTGGCCAAGAGACCCAGTACTTC
CDR3 protein: CASSLFGSVGQETQYF

clone size: few
J gene: TRBJ2-3
D gene: -
V gene: TRBV7-2
CDR3 DNA: TGTGCCAGCAGCACTAGGGCGGCAGATACGCAGTATTTT
CDR3 protein: CASSTRAADTQYF

clone size: -
J gene: TRBJ2-1
D gene: -
V gene: TRBV11-2
CDR3 DNA: TGTGCCAGCAGCCTGGTCCTAGCTAATGAGCAGTTCTTC
CDR3 protein: CASSLVLANEQFF

clone size: -
J gene: TRBJ2-7
D gene: -
V gene: TRBV9
CDR3 DNA: TGTGCCAGCAGCGAGGGGGACACCTCCTACGAGCAGTACTTC
CDR3 protein: CASSEGDTSYEQYF

clone size: few
J gene: TRBJ2-3
D gene: -
V gene: TRBV6-1
CDR3 DNA: TGTGCCAGCAGAACTTTGGTTGGGGACCTCACAGATACGCAGTATTTT
CDR3 protein: CASRTLVGDLTDTQYF